This T cell receptor beta chain was documented in a study of blood T cells in healthy people across ages. CDR3 size: 16 residues. Per germline, CDR1 SGHAT and CDR2 FQNNGV. The V and J ends lost 4 bases and 4 bases respectively, with 19 bases between them. PCR was performed a second time for roughly 7 to 12 cycles using a sample-barcoded 5' primer and a J-beta primer mix. Using its own MiXCR run on the 5' RACE reads, TCRdb lists one record per CDR3 protein. The sample lists around 900,000 distinct CDR3 sequences, 45% to 60% occurring once. The receptor's source is a woman aged 55-69 years in good health. The sequencing input was blood. This chain links TRBV11-2 with TRBJ2-5, with D maybe TRBD2 (6 bases). This chain's CDR3 is CASSYSAGSRIETQYF. The CDR3 DNA reads as TGTGCCAGCAGCTACTCCGCCGGGAGTCGGATAGAGACCCAGTACTTC.